Presented here are 11 T cell receptor beta chains from one specimen sequenced in a study of identical twins. TCRdb re-derived calls from the 5' RACE reads in MiXCR, one entry per CDR3 protein. The table shows approximately 240,000 distinct CDR3 sequences, with around an eighth occurring only once. The sequenced sample consisted of memory (CD45RO+) T cells sorted from blood. The source is a woman younger than 35 in good health.

The chain joins TRBV29-1 to TRBJ2-5; D gene uncertain. Between the trimmed V and J ends, which lost 4 bases and 0 bases, there was a span of 6 bases. Germline V lookup: CDR1 SQVTM, CDR2 ANQGSEA. CDR3 size: 12 residues. This chain's CDR3 is CSVVTDQETQYF. The CDR3 DNA follows: TGCAGCGTTGTTACCGACCAAGAGACCCAGTACTTC. The full variable domain, its missing parts supplied by reference TRBV29-1 and TRBJ2-5, is SAVISQKPSRDICQRGTSLTIQCQVDSQVTMMFWYRQQPGQSLTLIATANQGSEATYESGFVIDKFPISRPNLTFSTLTVSNMSPEDSSIYLCSVVTDQETQYFGPGTRLLVL.

This clonotype showed up just a few times. The rearrangement uses TRBV29-1 and TRBJ2-3; TRBD2 might be the D (6 bases). This CDR3 has 15 amino acids. The germline V gene has CDR1 SQVTM and CDR2 ANQGSEA. V was shortened by 3 bases and J by 0 bases, with 13 bases between the two germline ends. The CDR3 nucleotides read TGCAGCGTTGACGGAGGTAGCGGCAGCACAGATACGCAGTATTTT. Amino acid sequence: CSVDGGSGSTDTQYF.

This clonotype was detected ten times or more. V gene TRBV10-3 combines with J gene TRBJ1-1, with TRBD1 matching over 7 bases. The CDR3 is 16 residues long. Germline assignment: CDR1 ENHRY and CDR2 SYGVKD. Losses at the gene ends were 4 bases for V and 0 bases for J; bases not matched to a gene: 8. CDR3 region: CAISGPKDRLNTEAFF. The CDR3, as DNA: TGTGCCATCAGTGGCCCCAAGGACAGGCTGAACACTGAAGCTTTCTTT.

This clonotype was observed a few times. An end of the junction differs from the germline gene, which may be a read error. The chain links TRBV10-3 to TRBJ2-2, with 7 bases matching TRBD2. This CDR3 has 13 amino acids. CDR1 and CDR2 from the germline V gene are ENHRY and SYGVKD. The CDR3 loop reads CAIGSGNPGELFF. DNA for the CDR3: TGTGCCATCGGCAGCGGGAACCCCGGGGAGCTGTTTTTT.

The V and J genes are TRBV2 and TRBJ2-7; 7 bases are shared with TRBD2. Germline V lookup: CDR1 SNHLY, CDR2 FYNNEI. V lost 1 base and J lost 6; bases outside the gene matches: 0. CDR3 length: 12 amino acids. CDR3 nucleotides: TGTGCCAGCAGTGAAGGGGGGGGCGAGCAGTACTTC. This encodes CASSEGGGEQYF.

This clonotype was found many times. The chain has TRBV20-1 and TRBJ1-2; no clear D gene. The length of the CDR3 is 14 residues. V lost 0 bases and J lost 6, with 14 bases in between. CDR1 DFQATT and CDR2 SNEGSKA come from the germline V gene (reference sequence). The CDR3 loop is CSARDPRGFHGYTF. The CDR3 coding sequence is TGCAGTGCTAGAGATCCTCGGGGTTTCCATGGCTACACCTTC.

Many counts were recorded for this clonotype. This chain links TRBV6-2 or TRBV6-3 with TRBJ1-5, with 12 bases aligning to TRBD1. The germline CDR1 and CDR2 sequences are MNHEY and SVGEGT. The CDR3 has 17 residues. Unmatched junction bases numbered 7, after V lost 7 bases and J lost 0 bases. This CDR3 reads CASTRDRGQYSNQPQHF. The DNA of the CDR3 is TGTGCCAGCACCAGGGACAGGGGGCAATATAGCAATCAGCCCCAGCATTTT.

This clonotype has a count of ten or more. This rearrangement joins TRBV24-1 to TRBJ2-3; the match to TRBD1 covers 9 bases. This CDR3 contains 15 residues. Germline V gene lookup returns CDR1 KGHDR and CDR2 SFDVKD. Trimming removed 3 bases from V and 4 bases from J; junction bases left unmatched: 4. The CDR3 is CATSDGGTGPDTQYF. As DNA, the CDR3 is TGTGCCACCAGTGATGGTGGGACAGGGCCAGATACGCAGTATTTT.

This clonotype was counted between two and nine times. The chain joins TRBV27 to TRBJ2-6; D is tentatively TRBD1 or TRBD2 (5 bases each). Per germline, CDR1 MNHEY and CDR2 SMNVEV (reference sequence). This CDR3 is built from 11 residues. CDR3 nucleotide sequence: TGTGGGGGGTCTGGGGCCAACGTCCTGACTTTC. Translation: CGGSGANVLTF. Supplemented by reference TRBV27 and TRBJ2-6, the full variable domain reads EAQVTQNPRYLITVTGKKLTVTCSQNMNHEYMSWYRQDPGLGLRQIYYSMNVEVTDKGDVPEGYKVSRKEKRNFPLILESPSPNQTSLYFCGGSGANVLTFGAGSRLTVL.

The gene calls are TRBV12-3 or TRBV12-4 and TRBJ2-1; 7 bases align to TRBD2. The CDR3 spans 14 residues. The V segment lost 7 bases and the J segment 7 bases; nucleotides outside the gene matches: 10. CDR3 DNA sequence: TGTGCCAGCACTCAGAACGGGGGGATGAATGAGCAGTTCTTC. Amino acids: CASTQNGGMNEQFF.

The J gene is TRBJ2-2, the V gene TRBV5-6, with a weak D call TRBD2 (7 bases). Germline CDR1 and CDR2: SGHDT and YYEEEE. The length of the CDR3 is 16 residues. Trimming took off 0 bases at V and 4 bases at J, with 13 bases between the two ends. The CDR3 DNA sequence: TGTGCCAGCAGCTTGGGAGGGGGGGCCGGCACCGGGGAGCTGTTTTTT. It encodes CASSLGGGAGTGELFF. Looking up the rest from reference TRBV5-6 and TRBJ2-2 gives the full variable domain: DAGVTQSPTHLIKTRGQQVTLRCSPKSGHDTVSWYQQALGQGPQFIFQYYEEEERQRGNFPDRFSGHQFPNYSSELNVNALLLGDSALYLCASSLGGGAGTGELFFGEGSRLTVL.